This TCR beta chain appears in the sequencing data of a study of beta chain features in type 1 diabetes. Study-level points and caveats: TCRB CDR3 length was moderately but significantly reduced in all four CD4+ subsets of Type 1 diabetes patients.

The CDR3 loop spans 15 amino acids. The germline V gene encodes CDR1 SGHTA and CDR2 FQGNSA. The V segment lost 1 base and the J segment 5 bases; nucleotides outside the gene matches: 5. Sequenced material consisted of expressed TCRB transcripts (all of the isolated RNA was reverse transcribed). Libraries were prepared by immunoSEQ multiplex PCR; TCRdb keeps only in-frame clonotypes and omits some of them. This repertoire shows 200,000 to 300,000 clones, under 13% found once; its top ten account for more than 0.015%. Worth noting for this clone: The antigen remains undetermined.

The chain recombines TRBV7-2 with TRBJ2-1, with 7 bases that match TRBD1. Sequencing was done on a sample of naive CD4+ T cells from blood. The receptor was derived from a man aged 30 to 45 with type 1 diabetes. The CDR3 region is CASSLVGTVDNEQFF. The CDR3 nucleotides are TGTGCCAGCAGCTTAGTAGGGACAGTCGACAATGAGCAGTTCTTC.